This T cell receptor (beta chain) appears in the sequencing data of a study of blood T cells in healthy people across ages. General observations from the study: Long-lived donors carried more naive CD4+ cells and greater diversity than aged donors.

As to this clonotype: Its antigen is not known.

A second PCR, run for roughly 7 to 11 cycles, used a sample-barcoded 5' primer plus a J-beta primer mix. Via MiXCR, TCRdb re-called the 5' RACE reads, giving one row per CDR3 protein. The sample contains about a million distinct CDR3 sequences, roughly two fifths of which appear only once. This receptor was identified in a young man in good health. Sequences were obtained from blood.

The CDR3 sequence is CASSYSTGEGETQYF. The CDR3 region has the DNA TGTGCCAGCAGTTACTCGACAGGGGAAGGGGAGACCCAGTACTTC. The chain is built from TRBV6-5 and TRBJ2-5, with 8 nucleotides matching TRBD1. The CDR3 is 15 amino acids. Trimming at V came to 0 bases and at J to 5 bases, leaving 5 bases not matched to a gene. Germline CDR1 is MNHEY and CDR2 is SVGAGI.